These 14 T cell receptor beta chains share one sample of origin, sequenced in a study of blood T cell repertoires in COVID-19. The method was immunoSEQ multiplex PCR; TCRdb's version includes in-frame clones alone and lacks a portion of them. The repertoire holds 160,000 or so clones, with roughly 87% as singletons. Sequencing input: peripheral blood. The receptors originated from a woman in her sixties who had recovered from COVID-19.

The chain joins TRBV24-1 to TRBJ2-1; TRBD1 agrees at 9 bases. Trimming took 4 bases from V and 7 from J; bases not matched to a gene: 10. The germline gives CDR1 KGHDR, CDR2 SFDVKD. The CDR3 loop spans 16 amino acids. The CDR3: CATSDWGTGFKNEQFF. The CDR3 DNA follows: TGTGCCACCAGTGACTGGGGGACAGGGTTTAAAAATGAGCAGTTCTTC.

This clone has a handful of counts. Other DNA sequences in this sample translate to the same CDR3. The chain couples TRBV5-1 to TRBJ1-1; weak D call: TRBD1 (6 bases). The length of the CDR3 is 14 residues. With 0 bases removed from V and 1 base from J, the gap between germline ends came to 7 bases. The germline CDR1 and CDR2 sequences are SGHRS and YFSETQ. CDR3 DNA: TGCGCCAGCAGCTTGGGGACAGCGAACACTGAAGCTTTCTTT. Protein sequence: CASSLGTANTEAFF.

The genes are TRBV4-2 and TRBJ2-5; D possibly corresponds to TRBD2 (6 bases). V dropped 4 bases and J dropped 7 bases, with 13 bases sitting between them. CDR3 length equals 13 residues. Germline-derived CDR1 and CDR2 are LGHNA and YNFKEQ. CDR3 sequence reads: CASSRPSDGTQYF. CDR3 in DNA: TGTGCCAGCAGCCGCCCTAGCGATGGGACCCAGTACTTC.

The chain is built from TRBV24-1 and TRBJ2-1, with TRBD2 matching over 12 bases. The V segment lost 6 bases and the J segment 6 bases; nucleotides outside the gene matches: 2. Per the germline V gene, CDR1 is KGHDR and CDR2 is SFDVKD. CDR3 length equals 14 residues. The CDR3 sequence is CATSTSGGPNEQFF. The CDR3 nucleotides read TGTGCCACCAGTACTAGCGGGGGGCCCAATGAGCAGTTCTTC.

The V call is TRBV25-1, the J call TRBJ1-1, with D maybe TRBD1 (5 bases). The CDR3 has 15 amino acids. V dropped 4 bases and J dropped 1 base, with 13 bases sitting between them. The germline V gene has CDR1 MGHDK and CDR2 SYGVNS. Here the CDR3 reads CASSGTVTENTEAFF. The CDR3 nucleotides are TGTGCCAGCAGTGGAACTGTGACAGAGAACACTGAAGCTTTCTTT.

The CDR3 here is CASSHLPDRGRNEAFF. The CDR3 bases are TGTGCCAGCAGCCACCTACCGGACAGGGGGAGGAATGAAGCTTTCTTT. The chain employs TRBV3-1 (or the pseudogene TRBV3-2) and TRBJ1-1, with 10 nucleotides matching TRBD1. In germline, CDR1 is LGHDT, CDR2 YNNKEL (reference sequence). V lost 3 bases to trimming and J lost 7 bases; unmatched junction nucleotides: 11. The CDR3 is 16 residues long.

This sequence joins TRBV5-4 and TRBJ2-3; 8 nucleotides agree with TRBD2. Germline V CDR1 and CDR2: SGHNT, YYREEE (reference sequence). V lost 4 bases and J lost 2; bases outside the gene matches: 6. The CDR3 spans 15 residues. CDR3 loop: CASSLSGTSTDTQYF. Here the CDR3 DNA reads TGTGCCAGCAGCCTTAGCGGGACATCCACAGATACGCAGTATTTT.

The genes are TRBV27 and TRBJ1-2; no firm D call. This CDR3 is built from 12 residues. V was pared by 6 bases and J by 1 base, with 6 bases between. CDR1 is MNHEY, CDR2 SMNVEV, per germline (reference sequence). The CDR3 DNA reads TGTGCCAGCAGGGGAGATAACTATGGCTACACCTTC. Protein sequence: CASRGDNYGYTF.

V gene TRBV2 combines with J gene TRBJ2-5; D remains unclear. Germline CDR1 reads SNHLY; CDR2 reads FYNNEI. V was clipped by 2 bases and J by 4 bases, with 5 bases between them. This CDR3 spans 12 amino acids. CDR3 residues: CASSEYLETQYF. The CDR3 region has the DNA TGTGCCAGCAGTGAATATCTAGAGACCCAGTACTTC.

The chain carries TRBV7-2 and TRBJ1-6, with unresolved D. CDR3 length: 13 amino acids. CDR1 and CDR2 (germline): SGHTA, FQGNSA. The V end lost 5 bases, the J end lost 7 bases, and 9 bases lay between the germline ends. For the CDR3, the DNA is TGTGCCAGCAGCCCGTCGGGGAATTCACCCCTCCACTTT. This codes for CASSPSGNSPLHF.

V gene TRBV9 combines with J gene TRBJ1-5; 10 nucleotides agree with TRBD1. Germline values: CDR1 SGDLS, CDR2 YYNGEE. The CDR3 covers 14 residues. Germline trimming cut 3 bases from V and 5 bases from J; bases unmatched to any gene: 2. CDR3 coding DNA: TGTGCCAGCAGCGATGGGACAGGGGATCAGCCCCAGCATTTT. Protein: CASSDGTGDQPQHF.

CDR3 DNA: TGTGCCAGCAGGGGAGCAGGGGGCTTCGTGAATTCACCCCTCCACTTT. Its protein is CASRGAGGFVNSPLHF. The rearrangement links TRBV2 to TRBJ1-6, with TRBD1 identical over 8 bases. Germline V gene lookup returns CDR1 SNHLY and CDR2 FYNNEI. The V and J ends lost 6 bases and 7 bases, in that order; junction bases with no gene match: 11. CDR3 size: 16 residues. Full variable domain (outside the CDR3, taken from reference TRBV2 and TRBJ1-6): EPEVTQTPSHQVTQMGQEVILRCVPISNHLYFYWYRQILGQKVEFLVSFYNNEISEKSEIFDDQFSVERPDGSNFTLKIRSTKLEDSAMYFCASRGAGGFVNSPLHFGNGTRLTVT.

The rearrangement uses TRBV2 and TRBJ2-2; D is possibly TRBD1 (5 bases). V was trimmed by 5 bases and J by 6 bases, leaving 10 bases between them. CDR3 length: 13 residues. CDR1 and CDR2 (germline): SNHLY, FYNNEI. The CDR3 sequence is CASSTSGPGELFF. The CDR3 DNA sequence: TGTGCCAGCAGTACTTCAGGGCCCGGGGAGCTGTTTTTT.

The rearrangement links TRBV4-2 to TRBJ2-5; 12 bases map to TRBD2. The CDR3 is 16 amino acids. The germline V gene encodes CDR1 LGHNA and CDR2 YNFKEQ. J gave up 2 bases and V 3 bases, and 4 bases lay outside the gene matches. DNA of the CDR3: TGTGCCAGCAGCCAGGAGACTAGCGGGGGTCAAGAGACCCAGTACTTC. Translation: CASSQETSGGQETQYF.